This entry is about one T cell receptor (beta chain). Only in-frame clones appear in the TCRdb table, and some are missing; sequencing was by immunoSEQ multiplex PCR. The table lists some 62,000 clones, approximately 90% of them singletons, with approximately 12% in the top ten. CDR3 length: 13 amino acids. Germline loops: CDR1 MNHEY, CDR2 SMNVEV (reference sequence). The germline V and J ends were trimmed by 1 base and 4 bases, with 6 bases remaining between them. The sample belongs to a study of OX40 agonist ivuxolimab in advanced cancers. Background on the study: Participants could have had prior anti-PD-1, anti-PD-L1 or anti-CTLA-4 therapy, and roughly 39% had some.

The sequencing used CD4+ or CD8+ T cells sorted from blood, collected in a trial of the OX40 agonist ivuxolimab. The receptor was derived from an adult with an advanced solid tumor such as melanoma, head and neck, liver or kidney cancer. The chain carries TRBV27 and TRBJ2-3; D remains unclear. CDR3 sequence reads: CASSLFGADTQYF. The CDR3 DNA is TGTGCCAGCAGTTTATTTGGAGCAGATACGCAGTATTTT.